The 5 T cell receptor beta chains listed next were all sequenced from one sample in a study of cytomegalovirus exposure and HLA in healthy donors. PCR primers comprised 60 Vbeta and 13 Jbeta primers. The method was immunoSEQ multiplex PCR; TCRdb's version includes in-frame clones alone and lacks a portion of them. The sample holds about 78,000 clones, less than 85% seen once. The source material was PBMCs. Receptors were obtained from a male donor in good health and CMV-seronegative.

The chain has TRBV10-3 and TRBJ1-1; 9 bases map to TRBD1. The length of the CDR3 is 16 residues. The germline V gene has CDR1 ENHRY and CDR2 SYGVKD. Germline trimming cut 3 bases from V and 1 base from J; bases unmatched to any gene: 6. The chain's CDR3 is CAISDTGGGGNTEAFF. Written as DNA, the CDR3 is TGTGCCATCAGTGATACAGGGGGCGGAGGGAACACTGAAGCTTTCTTT.

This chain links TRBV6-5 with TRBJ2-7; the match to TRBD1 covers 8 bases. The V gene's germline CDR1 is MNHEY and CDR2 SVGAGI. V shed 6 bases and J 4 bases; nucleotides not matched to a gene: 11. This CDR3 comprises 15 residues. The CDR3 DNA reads TGTGCCAGCAGCCAGACAGGGGCCAGCCCTTACGAGCAGTACTTC. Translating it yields CASSQTGASPYEQYF.

The CDR3, as DNA: TGTGCCAGCAGCACCGGGACTCCCTACTCCTACGAGCAGTACTTC. As protein: CASSTGTPYSYEQYF. The V gene is TRBV7-8, the J gene TRBJ2-7; D may be TRBD2 (6 bases). The CDR3 has 15 residues. Germline loops: CDR1 SGHVS, CDR2 FQNEAQ. Trimming left V 5 bases short and J 0 bases short, with 14 bases between.

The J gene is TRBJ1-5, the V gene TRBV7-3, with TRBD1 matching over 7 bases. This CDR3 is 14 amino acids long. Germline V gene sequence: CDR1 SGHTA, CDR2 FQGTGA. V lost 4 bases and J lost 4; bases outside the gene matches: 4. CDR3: CASSSDRINQPQHF. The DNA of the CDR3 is TGTGCCAGCAGCTCGGACAGGATAAATCAGCCCCAGCATTTT.

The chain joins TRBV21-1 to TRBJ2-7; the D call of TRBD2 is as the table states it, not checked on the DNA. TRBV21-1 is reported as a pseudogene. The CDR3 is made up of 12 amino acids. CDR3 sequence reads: CASRRGSYEQYF. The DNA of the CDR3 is TGTGCCAGTAGGAGAGGAAGCTACGAGCAGTACTTC.